Listed here are 27 T cell receptor beta chains from one sample, sequenced in a study of cytomegalovirus exposure and HLA in healthy donors. Generated by immunoSEQ multiplex PCR, the TCRdb table keeps only in-frame clones and is missing some. The repertoire holds 55,000 to 75,000 clones, about 95% seen once, with 1.2% in the top ten. The sample comprised PBMCs. These receptors originate from a woman younger than 30 in good health and CMV-seronegative.

This chain joins TRBV5-1 and TRBJ2-4; 7 nucleotides line up with TRBD2. CDR3 size: 14 residues. Germline assignment: CDR1 SGHRS and CDR2 YFSETQ. The V and J ends lost 7 bases and 3 bases, in that order; junction bases with no gene match: 7. This CDR3 is CASSTGTNKNIQYF. CDR3 nucleotide sequence: TGCGCCAGCTCCACCGGGACTAACAAAAACATTCAGTACTTC.

The rearrangement joins TRBV19 to TRBJ2-3, with 7 bases fitting TRBD2. Germline CDR1 and CDR2: LNHDA and SQIVND (reference sequence). CDR3 length: 15 amino acids. The ends lost 4 bases at V and 2 bases at J; junction bases unmatched: 6. The CDR3 sequence is CASSRLAADTDTQYF. The DNA of the CDR3 is TGTGCCAGTAGTAGACTAGCCGCAGACACAGATACGCAGTATTTT. Variable domain in full (rest from reference TRBV19 and TRBJ2-3): DGGITQSPKYLFRKEGQNVTLSCEQNLNHDAMYWYRQDPGQGLRLIYYSQIVNDFQKGDIAEGYSVSREKKESFPLTVTSAQKNPTAFYLCASSRLAADTDTQYFGPGTRLTVL.

The J gene is TRBJ2-1, the V gene TRBV4-2, with a tentative D call TRBD1 (6 bases). Trimming pared 1 base from V and 3 bases from J, leaving 13 bases between. Looked up from germline, CDR1 is LGHNA and CDR2 is YNFKEQ. This CDR3 has 16 amino acids. The CDR3 nucleotides are TGTGCCAGCAGCCAAGGGAACTACAGGGTCTACAATGAGCAGTTCTTC. Translation: CASSQGNYRVYNEQFF.

The J gene is TRBJ2-3, the V gene TRBV13; TRBD2 aligns across 8 bases. Per the germline V gene, CDR1 is PRHDT and CDR2 is FYEKMQ (reference sequence). This CDR3 has 18 amino acids. Trimming at V came to 5 bases and at J to 0 bases, leaving 13 bases not matched to a gene. The DNA of the CDR3 is TGTGCCAGCAGCCCCGTGGTAGCGGGGATCCATAGCACAGATACGCAGTATTTT. As protein: CASSPVVAGIHSTDTQYF.

V gene TRBV5-1 combines with J gene TRBJ1-5; D gene ambiguous. The CDR3 is made up of 15 amino acids. The germline V and J ends were trimmed by 4 bases and 3 bases, with 14 bases remaining between them. Germline V gives CDR1 SGHRS, CDR2 YFSETQ. The CDR3 DNA is TGCGCCAGCAGCCCAGACACGACCAACAATCAGCCCCAGCATTTT. It translates to CASSPDTTNNQPQHF.

This chain uses TRBV6-5 with TRBJ2-1, with TRBD2 matching 7 bases. CDR1 MNHEY and CDR2 SVGAGI come from the germline V gene. There are 16 residues in the CDR3. Trimming removed 2 bases from V and 8 bases from J; junction bases left unmatched: 12. The CDR3 is CASSYAGAGVGDEQFF. The CDR3 coding sequence is TGTGCCAGCAGTTACGCCGGTGCGGGAGTGGGCGATGAGCAGTTCTTC.

The chain uses TRBV4-3 and TRBJ1-4, with 9 bases identical to TRBD1. Germline lookup yields CDR1 LGHNA and CDR2 YSLEER. Germline trimming cut 4 bases from V and 4 bases from J; bases unmatched to any gene: 4. The CDR3 sequence is 15 residues long. For the CDR3, the DNA is TGCGCCAGCAGCCCCGGGACAGGGAATAATGAAAAACTGTTTTTT. As protein: CASSPGTGNNEKLFF.

The J gene is TRBJ1-2, the V gene TRBV4-3; 8 nucleotides match TRBD1. Looked up from germline, CDR1 is LGHNA and CDR2 is YSLEER. The V gene end was trimmed by 0 bases and the J gene end by 4 bases; junction bases not matched to a gene: 4. The CDR3 is 15 amino acids. The CDR3 protein is CASSQDGTGLYGYTF. DNA for the CDR3: TGCGCCAGCAGCCAAGATGGGACAGGTCTCTATGGCTACACCTTC.

The gene calls are TRBV5-1 and TRBJ1-2; 7 nucleotides match TRBD1. CDR3 length equals 15 residues. The V gene's germline CDR1 is SGHRS and CDR2 YFSETQ. Unmatched junction bases numbered 2, after V lost 0 bases and J lost 0 bases. CDR3 bases: TGCGCCAGCAGCTTGGCGGGACAGCCTAACTATGGCTACACCTTC. Translated, it gives CASSLAGQPNYGYTF.

V usage is TRBV2 and J usage is TRBJ1-2; D unclear. Germline CDR1 and CDR2: SNHLY and FYNNEI. There are 13 residues in the CDR3. V lost 6 bases, J lost 9 bases, and 17 bases lay in between. This chain's CDR3 is CASRANQGVSYTF. The CDR3 nucleotides read TGTGCCAGCAGGGCGAACCAAGGAGTAAGCTACACCTTC.

The genes are TRBV7-9 and TRBJ2-3; 9 bases line up with TRBD2. Germline CDR1 reads SEHNR; CDR2 reads FQNEAQ (reference sequence). With V trimmed by 5 bases and J by 1 base, 7 bases remained unmatched. The CDR3 extends over 16 amino acids. CDR3 nucleotide sequence: TGTGCCAGCAGCCCGCCCCTAGCGGGGCGCACAGATACGCAGTATTTT. Protein sequence: CASSPPLAGRTDTQYF.

The chain joins TRBV12-5 to TRBJ2-5; D not certain. Germline V gene lookup returns CDR1 LGHNT and CDR2 FRNRAP. Trimming took 0 bases from V and 5 from J, leaving 13 bases between them. The CDR3 loop spans 15 amino acids. In DNA, the CDR3 is TGTGCTAGTGGTTTGGTACGGTGTTGGCGGGAGACCCAGTACTTC. This gives the protein CASGLVRCWRETQYF.

The V gene is TRBV27, the J gene TRBJ2-5, with D possibly matching TRBD2 (6 bases). With 2 bases removed from V and 7 bases from J, the gap between germline ends came to 17 bases. Per germline, CDR1 MNHEY and CDR2 SMNVEV (reference sequence). The CDR3 has 15 amino acids. CDR3 sequence (DNA): TGTGCCAGCAGTTTAAAGGTAGCGGTCGGGGGGACCCAGTACTTC. Translating it yields CASSLKVAVGGTQYF.

The chain joins TRBV18 to TRBJ1-1; D may be TRBD1 (6 bases). The CDR3 extends over 13 amino acids. Trimming left V 3 bases short and J 6 bases short, with 11 bases between. Germline assignment: CDR1 KGHSH and CDR2 LQKENI. CDR3 in DNA: TGTGCCAGCTCACCCGTAGGGGGGGCTGAAGCTTTCTTT. Protein product: CASSPVGGAEAFF.

The chain uses TRBV7-6 and TRBJ2-1, with 9 bases matching TRBD2. This CDR3 spans 16 amino acids. Per the germline V gene, CDR1 is SGHVS and CDR2 is FNYEAQ. V was pared by 5 bases and J by 4 bases, with 9 bases of the junction left unmatched. The CDR3 spells CASSRSGLAGYNEQFF. CDR3 bases: TGTGCCAGCAGCCGAAGTGGGCTAGCGGGGTACAATGAGCAGTTCTTC.

The chain uses TRBV9 and TRBJ2-2; the match to TRBD2 covers 16 bases. Germline CDR1 is SGDLS and CDR2 is YYNGEE. The length of the CDR3 is 17 residues. V was clipped by 4 bases and J by 5 bases; unmatched bases: 5. The CDR3 DNA reads as TGTGCCAGCAGCCCCGGGACTAGCGGGAGGGGAACCGGGGAGCTGTTTTTT. This gives the protein CASSPGTSGRGTGELFF.

This clone was found once. The chain couples TRBV5-1 to TRBJ1-4, with no clear D. Germline V gene sequence: CDR1 SGHRS, CDR2 YFSETQ. The CDR3 runs to 14 residues. The V end lost 4 bases, the J end lost 4 bases, and 11 bases lay between the germline ends. The CDR3 nucleotides read TGCGCCAGCAGCCCACATACACGTAATGAAAAACTGTTTTTT. Its protein is CASSPHTRNEKLFF.

In nucleotides, the CDR3 is TGTGCCAGCTCACCACTTGCGGGCGACTCCTACGAGCAGTACTTC. It translates to CASSPLAGDSYEQYF. This sequence joins TRBV18 and TRBJ2-7; possibly TRBD2 for D (5 bases). Per germline, CDR1 KGHSH and CDR2 LQKENI. The CDR3 spans 15 residues. With 1 base removed from V and 0 bases from J, the gap between germline ends came to 10 bases.

The rearrangement joins TRBV7-9 to TRBJ2-7, with D uncertain. V was shortened by 5 bases and J by 1 base, with 9 bases between the two germline ends. Germline loops: CDR1 SEHNR, CDR2 FQNEAQ (reference sequence). The length of the CDR3 is 13 residues. As DNA, the CDR3 is TGTGCCAGCAGCCCACCGAGTTCCTACGAGCAGTACTTC. It codes for CASSPPSSYEQYF.

This rearrangement joins TRBV5-6 to TRBJ2-7; 9 positions agree with TRBD2. Germline V CDR1 and CDR2: SGHDT, YYEEEE. With 0 bases clipped from V and 4 bases from J, the junction kept 5 bases outside the gene matches. CDR3 length: 15 residues. The CDR3 bases are TGTGCCAGCAGCTTGGGGGCGGGGGGGCCTTACGAGCAGTACTTC. This encodes CASSLGAGGPYEQYF.

Details on this clone: At one end, the junction sequence differs from germline, possibly due to a read error. The V call is TRBV7-9, the J call TRBJ2-1; 9 nucleotides line up with TRBD2. The CDR3 runs to 18 residues. Germline values: CDR1 SEHNR, CDR2 FQNEAQ (reference sequence). The CDR3 protein is CASSLNRFGGRAYNEQFF. As DNA, the CDR3 is TGTGCCAGCAGCTTAAATAGGTTCGGCGGGAGGGCCTATAATGAGCAGTTCTTC.

V is TRBV10-3 and J is TRBJ2-5; 12 positions agree with TRBD2. This CDR3 has 15 amino acids. Germline values: CDR1 ENHRY, CDR2 SYGVKD. The V segment lost 4 bases and the J segment 5 bases; nucleotides outside the gene matches: 5. CDR3 sequence (DNA): TGTGCCATCAGTGCCGGGACTAGCGGGCGGGAGACCCAGTACTTC. Its translation is CAISAGTSGRETQYF.

This clone was recorded once. The rearrangement uses TRBV27 and TRBJ2-3; 9 bases align to TRBD2. This CDR3 region has 16 residues. Germline lookup yields CDR1 MNHEY and CDR2 SMNVEV (reference sequence). V was clipped by 1 base and J by 3 bases; unmatched bases: 5. DNA of the CDR3: TGTGCCAGCAGTTTATTCGGGGCGGGAGGGACAGATACGCAGTATTTT. Protein sequence: CASSLFGAGGTDTQYF.

The gene calls are TRBV7-2 and TRBJ2-5, with TRBD1 matching over 10 bases. The germline gives CDR1 SGHTA, CDR2 FQGNSA. This CDR3 is 15 amino acids long. Trimming took 5 bases from V and 7 from J; bases not matched to a gene: 10. CDR3 in amino acids: CASSPLGGTGATQYF. CDR3 DNA sequence: TGTGCCAGCAGCCCCCTTGGGGGGACAGGGGCGACCCAGTACTTC.

This clone has a single count. The genes are TRBV9 and TRBJ2-1; TRBD2 matches at 12 bases. Germline CDR1 SGDLS, CDR2 YYNGEE. J lost 9 bases, V lost 3 bases, and 4 bases had no gene match. There are 14 residues in the CDR3. CDR3 loop: CASSGLAGGGEQFF. CDR3 DNA: TGTGCCAGCAGCGGGCTAGCGGGAGGGGGTGAGCAGTTCTTC.

This clone has a single count. The chain links TRBV10-1 to TRBJ2-1; a possible D gene is TRBD1 (6 bases). The CDR3 spans 16 residues. Germline CDR1 and CDR2: WNHNN and SYGVQD (reference sequence). Trimming cost V 0 bases and J 8 bases, with 17 bases left between them. In DNA form, the CDR3 reads TGCGCCAGCAGTGAGTCGCAAGGCAGGGGTTACGATGAGCAGTTCTTC. It translates to CASSESQGRGYDEQFF.

J is TRBJ1-2 and V is TRBV9, with TRBD1 matching 9 bases. Looked up from germline, CDR1 is SGDLS and CDR2 is YYNGEE. CDR3 length equals 15 residues. The V segment lost 4 bases and the J segment 2 bases; nucleotides outside the gene matches: 6. The CDR3 loop reads CASSTGTGPNYGYTF. Written as DNA, the CDR3 is TGTGCCAGCAGCACAGGGACAGGGCCCAACTATGGCTACACCTTC.